Below are 14 T cell receptor beta chains sequenced from a single sample in a study of blood T cell repertoires in COVID-19. Method: immunoSEQ multiplex PCR; TCRdb's copy keeps in-frame clones and lacks some. Of under 250,000 clones in the sample, 85% to 90% were seen once. The sequencing sample was made of peripheral blood. The receptors come from a man aged 50 to 59 with COVID-19, enrolled during active disease.

This sequence joins TRBV30 and TRBJ2-7, with D unclear. The germline V gene encodes CDR1 GTSNPN and CDR2 SVGIG (reference sequence). Between the trimmed V and J ends, which lost 0 bases and 3 bases, there was a span of 6 bases. This CDR3 has 12 residues. CDR3 protein: CAWSVSSYEQYF. CDR3 sequence (DNA): TGTGCCTGGAGTGTATCCAGCTACGAGCAGTACTTC.

This rearrangement joins TRBV28 to TRBJ1-1, with D possibly TRBD1 on 6 matching bases. The CDR3 spans 16 residues. The germline V gene encodes CDR1 MDHEN and CDR2 SYDVKM. V lost 3 bases, J lost 0 bases, and 14 bases lay in between. CDR3 sequence reads: CASSFAGVLMNTEAFF. The CDR3 nucleotides are TGTGCCAGCAGTTTCGCAGGGGTACTCATGAACACTGAAGCTTTCTTT.

The rearrangement joins TRBV2 to TRBJ1-6, with 8 bases lining up with TRBD1. V was pared by 6 bases and J by 2 bases, with 6 bases of the junction left unmatched. CDR3 length: 16 residues. Germline CDR1 and CDR2: SNHLY and FYNNEI. The CDR3 DNA follows: TGTGCCAGCAGCCCCGGACAGGGCCCCTATAATTCACCCCTCCACTTT. This translates into CASSPGQGPYNSPLHF.

The chain carries TRBV18 and TRBJ2-1; D gene ambiguous. Germline assignment: CDR1 KGHSH and CDR2 LQKENI. CDR3 length: 17 amino acids. With 3 bases removed from V and 3 bases from J, the gap between germline ends came to 18 bases. This chain's CDR3 is CASSPRNLARFYNEQFF. The CDR3 DNA reads as TGTGCCAGCTCACCCCGCAACCTGGCCAGGTTCTACAATGAGCAGTTCTTC.

The chain is built from TRBV27 and TRBJ1-3, with 9 bases identical to TRBD1. The CDR3 sequence is 15 residues long. Trimming cost V 3 bases and J 4 bases; bases outside gene matches: 4. The germline V gene has CDR1 MNHEY and CDR2 SMNVEV (reference sequence). CDR3 in amino acids: CASSLTGGTGNTIYF. Here the CDR3 DNA reads TGTGCCAGCAGTTTGACAGGGGGTACAGGAAACACCATATATTTT.

The V and J genes are TRBV2 and TRBJ2-7; 11 bases are a match to TRBD1. CDR3 length: 13 residues. V gave up 6 bases and J gave up 4 bases; unmatched junction bases: 2. CDR1 and CDR2 (germline): SNHLY, FYNNEI. The CDR3 loop is CASSGQGAYEQYF. CDR3 nucleotide sequence: TGTGCCAGCAGCGGACAGGGGGCGTACGAGCAGTACTTC.

This clone was detected once. CDR3 loop: CSTRDLYEQYF. In DNA, the CDR3 is TGCAGCACGCGGGACCTCTACGAGCAGTACTTC. This chain connects TRBV20-1 to TRBJ2-7; tentative D call: TRBD2 (6 bases). The germline CDR1 and CDR2 sequences are DFQATT and SNEGSKA (reference sequence). This CDR3 has 11 amino acids.

This clone turned up a few times. This sequence joins TRBV3-1 (or the pseudogene TRBV3-2) and TRBJ1-1, with D possibly TRBD1 on 5 matching bases. CDR1 is LGHDT, CDR2 YNNKEL, per germline (reference sequence). The CDR3 has 14 residues. Trimming took off 6 bases at V and 1 base at J, with 12 bases between the two ends. Here the CDR3 reads CASSNLQGNTEAFF. The CDR3 DNA reads as TGTGCCAGCAGTAATTTGCAGGGGAACACTGAAGCTTTCTTT.

CDR3 protein: CASSFTGTSGHSTDTQYF. CDR3 DNA: TGTGCCAGCAGCTTCACCGGGACTAGCGGGCATAGCACAGATACGCAGTATTTT. The chain is built from TRBV7-3 and TRBJ2-3; 12 nucleotides align to TRBD2. V lost 3 bases, J lost 0 bases, and 7 bases stayed unmatched. Germline CDR1 and CDR2: SGHTA and FQGTGA. This CDR3 has 18 residues.

The gene calls are TRBV6-6 and TRBJ2-7; tentatively, D is TRBD2 (5 bases). V gave up 6 bases and J gave up 6 bases, with 21 bases separating them. Germline-derived CDR1 and CDR2 are MNHNY and SVGAGI (reference sequence). CDR3 length equals 15 residues. The CDR3 reads CASSQTGGRTSEQYF. The CDR3 DNA is TGTGCCAGCAGCCAGACCGGCGGGCGTACCTCCGAGCAGTACTTC.

The count of this clone is one. The chain recombines TRBV7-9 with TRBJ1-1, with D uncertain. CDR1 is SEHNR, CDR2 FQNEAQ, per germline (reference sequence). The CDR3 is 13 residues long. The V end was cut by 6 bases, the J end by 3 bases, with 11 bases between. CDR3 residues: CASRMLSDTEAFF. CDR3 DNA sequence: TGTGCCAGCAGAATGTTGTCTGACACTGAAGCTTTCTTT. Filled out from reference TRBV7-9 and TRBJ1-1, the complete variable domain reads DTGVSQNPRHKITKRGQNVTFRCDPISEHNRLYWYRQTLGQGPEFLTYFQNEAQLEKSRLLSDRFSAERPKGSFSTLEIQRTEQGDSAMYLCASRMLSDTEAFFGQGTRLTVV.

This chain joins TRBV7-3 and TRBJ2-3; D unclear. The germline V gene has CDR1 SGHTA and CDR2 FQGTGA. V shed 3 bases and J shed 2 bases, with 9 bases lying between them. CDR3 length equals 14 residues. The CDR3 bases are TGTGCCAGCAGCTTTCGGCAGGTCACAGATACGCAGTATTTT. Its translation is CASSFRQVTDTQYF.

This clone has a handful of counts. The rearrangement joins TRBV2 to TRBJ1-2; D uncertain. Germline V gene data show CDR1 as SNHLY and CDR2 as FYNNEI. The V and J ends lost 6 bases and 4 bases respectively, with 18 bases between them. The CDR3 consists of 15 residues. CDR3 sequence reads: CASSGGGRIGYGYTF. CDR3 DNA: TGTGCCAGCAGCGGAGGCGGGCGGATAGGCTATGGCTACACCTTC.

The V gene is TRBV6-1, the J gene TRBJ1-4; D is perhaps TRBD1 (5 bases). The germline V and J ends were trimmed by 2 bases and 3 bases, with 13 bases remaining between them. CDR1 is MNHNS, CDR2 SASEGT, per germline. The CDR3 runs 16 residues. The chain's CDR3 is CASSEIRQGSNEKLFF. For the CDR3, the DNA is TGTGCCAGCAGTGAAATCCGGCAGGGATCTAATGAAAAACTGTTTTTT.